This T cell receptor (beta chain) was sequenced during a study of shared clonotypes between healthy human individuals. Overall study: Three plates each covered CD4 naive and memory; CD8 naive two, CD8 memory one. Study observations and caveats: What naive subsets generally showed was a larger estimated richness than memory subsets showed.

Cells designated naive CD8 were CD45RO-negative and were positively selected for CCR7, with terminally differentiated effector memory CD45RA+ cells excluded. On this clone itself: Its antigen remains unidentified.

Trimming left V 0 bases short and J 7 bases short, with 7 bases between. The CDR3 sequence is 13 residues long. Each sorted subset replicate got 200 ng genomic DNA, tens of thousands of genomes. Clones were sequenced by immunoSEQ multiplex PCR, and TCRdb holds only the in-frame ones, with some missing. The sample comprises roughly 890,000 clones, over 90% of which are singletons, and 24% rests with the top ten. Sample: naive CD8+ T cells sorted from blood. The sequence derives from a man younger than 40 in good health. This sequence joins TRBV23-1 and TRBJ1-5; no clear D. TRBV23-1 has ORF status, its function being uncertain. CDR3 coding DNA: TGCGCCAGCAGTCAATCAAGGAGGCAGCCCCAGCATTTT. Translation: CASSQSRRQPQHF.